The 21 T cell receptor beta chains below were found in one sample sequenced in a study of T cell responses to AZD1222 COVID-19 vaccine. Some clones are missing from TCRdb's copy, which holds only in-frame ones; the method was immunoSEQ multiplex PCR. Among some 180,000 clones, around 92% were seen once, and the ten largest hold roughly 1.4%. The sequences come from peripheral blood, collected on day 0 of AZD1222 vaccination. The receptors were gathered from an adult in good health.

The chain is built from TRBV9 and TRBJ1-6; no reliable D call. Germline lookup yields CDR1 SGDLS and CDR2 YYNGEE. The V and J ends lost 0 bases and 6 bases respectively, with 7 bases between them. The CDR3 sequence is 14 residues long. CDR3 bases: TGTGCCAGCAGCGTAGCCAGGATTAATTCACCCCTCCACTTT. Its protein product is CASSVARINSPLHF.

The rearrangement uses TRBV4-2 and TRBJ1-2; perhaps TRBD1 as D (5 bases). V lost 4 bases to trimming and J lost 0 bases, with 18 bases between them. Germline V CDR1 and CDR2: LGHNA, YNFKEQ. The CDR3 loop spans 17 amino acids. The CDR3: CASSRPPGGVPNYGYTF. The CDR3 bases are TGTGCCAGCAGCCGCCCCCCCGGGGGGGTCCCTAACTATGGCTACACCTTC.

CDR3 amino acids: CATSLRGGPYEQYF. In DNA form, the CDR3 reads TGTGCCACCTCGTTGAGGGGGGGCCCCTACGAGCAGTACTTC. V gene TRBV27 combines with J gene TRBJ2-7; the D gene is possibly TRBD2 (7 bases). Trimming took 10 bases from V and 2 from J, leaving 18 bases between them. The CDR3 has 14 residues. Germline CDR1 MNHEY, CDR2 SMNVEV (reference sequence).

The chain employs TRBV18 and TRBJ2-1; the D is unclear. This CDR3 region has 16 residues. V lost 3 bases and J 1 base, leaving 13 bases between the germline ends. Germline V CDR1 and CDR2: KGHSH, LQKENI. The CDR3 loop reads CASSPLSTESYNEQFF. Here the CDR3 DNA reads TGTGCCAGCTCACCGTTATCGACGGAATCCTACAATGAGCAGTTCTTC.

The rearrangement joins TRBV5-1 to TRBJ2-5; D unclear. The V end was cut by 4 bases, the J end by 4 bases, with 11 bases between. The CDR3 covers 13 residues. Germline lookup yields CDR1 SGHRS and CDR2 YFSETQ. CDR3 protein: CASSLHAGETQYF. The CDR3, as DNA: TGCGCCAGCAGCCTCCACGCAGGAGAGACCCAGTACTTC.

This clone appeared a single time. The chain carries TRBV7-8 and TRBJ1-2; D is uncertain. From germline, CDR1 is SGHVS and CDR2 FQNEAQ. Trimming removed 1 base from V and 8 bases from J, with 11 bases in between. This CDR3 is built from 13 residues. CDR3 DNA sequence: TGTGCCAGCAGCTTAGACGGGATTGGCGGCTACACCTTC. Protein product: CASSLDGIGGYTF. Full variable domain (remainder filled in from reference TRBV7-8 and TRBJ1-2): GAGVSQSPRYKVAKRGQDVALRCDPISGHVSLFWYQQALGQGPEFLTYFQNEAQLDKSGLPSDRFFAERPEGSVSTLKIQRTQQEDSAVYLCASSLDGIGGYTFGSGTRLTVV.

The chain couples TRBV9 to TRBJ2-1, with TRBD2 as a possible D gene (5 bases). CDR3 length equals 16 residues. V was pared by 4 bases and J by 4 bases, with 18 bases between. Germline values: CDR1 SGDLS, CDR2 YYNGEE. Here the CDR3 reads CASSFGAVALYNEQFF. CDR3 in DNA: TGTGCCAGCAGCTTCGGCGCAGTAGCGCTATACAATGAGCAGTTCTTC. Complete variable domain (other parts from reference TRBV9 and TRBJ2-1): DSGVTQTPKHLITATGQRVTLRCSPRSGDLSVYWYQQSLDQGLQFLIQYYNGEERAKGNILERFSAQQFPDLHSELNLSSLELGDSALYFCASSFGAVALYNEQFFGPGTRLTVL.

The DNA of the CDR3 is TGCAGTGCTATTAATGTGGAGACCCAGTACTTC. Translating it yields CSAINVETQYF. The chain links TRBV20-1 to TRBJ2-5, with no clear D. Trimming took off 4 bases at V and 5 bases at J, with 8 bases between the two ends. The CDR3 covers 11 residues. Germline V gene sequence: CDR1 DFQATT, CDR2 SNEGSKA (reference sequence).

The rearrangement uses TRBV24-1 and TRBJ1-5; no reliable D call. Germline CDR1 and CDR2: KGHDR and SFDVKD. The V end was cut by 4 bases, the J end by 5 bases, with 5 bases between. The CDR3 has 12 amino acids. CDR3 sequence reads: CATSEVDQPQHF. As DNA, the CDR3 is TGTGCCACCAGTGAAGTGGATCAGCCCCAGCATTTT.

The V and J genes are TRBV12-3 or TRBV12-4 and TRBJ2-5; no clear D. Trimming took off 5 bases at V and 4 bases at J, with 5 bases between the two ends. This CDR3 spans 11 amino acids. For the CDR3, the DNA is TGTGCCAGCAGTCCTCGAGAGACCCAGTACTTC. It translates to CASSPRETQYF.

The chain employs TRBV5-4 and TRBJ1-6; no reliable D call. The V gene lost 4 bases and the J gene lost 9 bases, with 14 bases spanning the gap. The CDR3 covers 14 residues. CDR1 SGHNT and CDR2 YYREEE come from the germline V gene (reference sequence). The CDR3 loop is CASSLANELSPLHF. The CDR3 region has the DNA TGTGCCAGCAGCCTCGCCAATGAGCTTTCACCCCTCCACTTT.

This clone has only one observation. The chain combines TRBV18 with TRBJ2-1; no firm D call. The V end lost 9 bases, the J end lost 0 bases, and 15 bases lay between the germline ends. This CDR3 spans 15 amino acids. Germline lookup yields CDR1 KGHSH and CDR2 LQKENI. The CDR3 loop reads CASFKEQSSYNEQFF. For the CDR3, the DNA is TGTGCCAGTTTCAAAGAGCAGAGCTCCTACAATGAGCAGTTCTTC.

J is TRBJ2-3 and V is TRBV30; D might be TRBD1 (6 bases). The CDR3 totals 13 residues. V was pared by 5 bases and J by 1 base, with 10 bases between. Germline CDR1 is GTSNPN and CDR2 is SVGIG (reference sequence). CDR3 in DNA: TGTGCCTGGGGCAGGGGCGGCACAGATACGCAGTATTTT. Translated, it gives CAWGRGGTDTQYF.

CDR3 protein: CASSLARGEAKNIQYF. CDR3 DNA sequence: TGCGCCAGCAGCTTGGCGAGGGGAGAAGCCAAAAACATTCAGTACTTC. The chain joins TRBV5-1 to TRBJ2-4; D may match TRBD1 or TRBD2 (5 bases each). Trimming shortened V by 0 bases and J by 0 bases, and 10 bases separated the two germline ends. CDR1 SGHRS and CDR2 YFSETQ come from the germline V gene. This CDR3 spans 16 amino acids.

The genes are TRBV7-2 and TRBJ1-1, with TRBD1 as a possible D gene (5 bases). Between the trimmed V and J ends, which lost 0 bases and 3 bases, there was a span of 17 bases. CDR1 is SGHTA and CDR2 is FQGNSA in the germline V gene. There are 17 residues in the CDR3. The CDR3 sequence is CASSLAGTPEVDTEAFF. The CDR3 nucleotides are TGTGCCAGCAGCTTAGCGGGGACGCCAGAAGTAGACACTGAAGCTTTCTTT.

V and J are TRBV27 and TRBJ1-2, with a weak D call TRBD1 (5 bases). Germline CDR1 reads MNHEY; CDR2 reads SMNVEV (reference sequence). CDR3 length: 16 amino acids. With 3 bases removed from V and 4 bases from J, the gap between germline ends came to 18 bases. The DNA of the CDR3 is TGTGCCAGCAGTTTTCTCACCGTTGGGGGGGGCTATGGCTACACCTTC. It specifies CASSFLTVGGGYGYTF.

This rearrangement joins TRBV7-3 to TRBJ2-1; D is undetermined. Germline V gives CDR1 SGHTA, CDR2 FQGTGA. The CDR3 covers 12 residues. V dropped 4 bases and J dropped 7 bases, with 8 bases sitting between them. The CDR3 DNA reads as TGTGCCAGCAGCTCTCAAACGAATGAGCAGTTCTTC. This encodes CASSSQTNEQFF.

CDR3 nucleotides: TGTGCCTGGAGTGTCGGTTTAGCGGGGCATAATGAGCAGTTCTTC. Translating gives CAWSVGLAGHNEQFF. The V call is TRBV30, the J call TRBJ2-1, with TRBD2 matching 8 bases. Germline V gives CDR1 GTSNPN, CDR2 SVGIG (reference sequence). Trimming cost V 0 bases and J 7 bases; bases outside gene matches: 8. This CDR3 comprises 15 residues.

This clone was found a few times. The chain couples TRBV9 to TRBJ2-3; tentatively, D is TRBD1 (6 bases). V dropped 4 bases and J dropped 0 bases, with 18 bases sitting between them. Germline V lookup: CDR1 SGDLS, CDR2 YYNGEE. The CDR3 is 17 amino acids. CDR3 nucleotides: TGTGCCAGCAGCCCAGGGGCCTTGGGTTCTAGCACAGATACGCAGTATTTT. Translated, it gives CASSPGALGSSTDTQYF.

The J gene is TRBJ2-7, the V gene TRBV15; tentative D call: TRBD1 (6 bases). Germline CDR1 LNHNV, CDR2 YYDKDF (reference sequence). V lost 5 bases to trimming and J lost 3 bases, with 17 bases between them. The CDR3 runs to 15 residues. The CDR3 loop reads CATSDLQGMSYEQYF. In DNA, the CDR3 is TGTGCCACCAGCGACTTACAGGGAATGAGCTACGAGCAGTACTTC. Complete variable domain (other parts from reference TRBV15 and TRBJ2-7): DAMVIQNPRYQVTQFGKPVTLSCSQTLNHNVMYWYQQKSSQAPKLLFHYYDKDFNNEADTPDNFQSRRPNTSFCFLDIRSPGLGDTAMYLCATSDLQGMSYEQYFGPGTRLTVT.

V is TRBV29-1 and J is TRBJ2-7; 11 positions agree with TRBD2. The CDR3 contains 16 residues. With V trimmed by 6 bases and J by 2 bases, 12 bases remained unmatched. Germline CDR1 is SQVTM and CDR2 is ANQGSEA. The CDR3, as DNA: TGCAGCGTCCAAATCCTAGCGGGGGGCCTAACCTACGAGCAGTACTTC. Residues: CSVQILAGGLTYEQYF.